These T cell receptor beta chains were read from a single sample in a study of a mutant IDH1 vaccine in newly diagnosed glioma. Libraries were prepared by immunoSEQ multiplex PCR; TCRdb keeps only in-frame clonotypes and omits some of them. Among some 51,000 clones, more than 70% were seen once, and the ten largest hold around 4.9%. Which antigens these TCRs recognize remains unknown. The sequencing here drew on PBMCs, taken from a glioma patient whose treatment included an IDH1 peptide vaccine. These receptors all stem from a man in his forties or fifties with glioma. The CDR3 runs from the conserved cysteine through the conserved F or W. The D gene is left open where the match is weak. Where a row states a size, it is once, few, many or the class of an expanded clone; other rows omit it.

J gene: TRBJ2-2
CDR3 length: 15
clone size: few
V gene: TRBV28
D gene: -
CDR3 DNA: TGTGCCAGCAGTTTTAAACTAGCGAACACCGGGGAGCTGTTTTTT
CDR3 protein: CASSFKLANTGELFF

J gene: TRBJ2-5
CDR3 length: 13
clone size: -
V gene: TRBV5-1
D gene: -
CDR3 DNA: TGCGCCAGCAGCTTGGCCATAGGGGAGACCCAGTACTTC
CDR3 protein: CASSLAIGETQYF

J gene: TRBJ1-5
CDR3 length: 15
clone size: -
V gene: TRBV18
D gene: -
CDR3 DNA: TGTGCCAGCTCACCAAAGGGGCATAGCAATCAGCCCCAGCATTTT
CDR3 protein: CASSPKGHSNQPQHF

J gene: TRBJ1-4
CDR3 length: 11
clone size: -
V gene: TRBV2
D gene: -
CDR3 DNA: TGTGCCAGCAGTGAGCGTCGGAAACTGTTTTTT
CDR3 protein: CASSERRKLFF

J gene: TRBJ1-5
CDR3 length: 15
clone size: few
V gene: TRBV2
D gene: -
CDR3 DNA: TGTGCCAGCAGTGGACAGTTTGATAGCAATCAGCCCCAGCATTTT
CDR3 protein: CASSGQFDSNQPQHF

J gene: TRBJ1-3
CDR3 length: 14
clone size: -
V gene: TRBV19
D gene: -
CDR3 DNA: TGTGCCAGTAGAGGGGGTGGCTCTGGAAACACCATATATTTT
CDR3 protein: CASRGGGSGNTIYF

J gene: TRBJ2-1
CDR3 length: 17
clone size: -
V gene: TRBV5-1
D gene: TRBD1
CDR3 DNA: TGCGCCAGCAGCCTGGAAGCCCGGGGACAGGGGGCGGGTGAGCAGTTCTTC
CDR3 protein: CASSLEARGQGAGEQFF

J gene: TRBJ2-5
CDR3 length: 14
clone size: -
V gene: TRBV29-1
D gene: TRBD1
CDR3 DNA: TGCAGCGGGTGCCGGGACAGGGGTTCGGAGACCCAGTACTTC
CDR3 protein: CSGCRDRGSETQYF

J gene: TRBJ1-5
CDR3 length: 13
clone size: -
V gene: TRBV2
D gene: -
CDR3 DNA: TGTGCCAGCAGAGTATACGGGGGTCAGCCCCAGCATTTT
CDR3 protein: CASRVYGGQPQHF

J gene: TRBJ2-7
CDR3 length: 14
clone size: -
V gene: TRBV6-6
D gene: -
CDR3 DNA: TGTGCCAGCAGCTCCGGGACGGCATCCTACGAGCAGTACTTC
CDR3 protein: CASSSGTASYEQYF

J gene: TRBJ2-7
CDR3 length: 14
clone size: -
V gene: TRBV29-1
D gene: -
CDR3 DNA: TGCAGCGTCCAGAAGGCGGGGTCGAACTACGAGCAGTACTTC
CDR3 protein: CSVQKAGSNYEQYF

J gene: TRBJ1-1
CDR3 length: 12
clone size: few
V gene: TRBV30
D gene: -
CDR3 DNA: TGTGCCTGCCAGTGGTTTGGTGTGGAAGCTTTCTTT
CDR3 protein: CACQWFGVEAFF

J gene: TRBJ1-5
CDR3 length: 13
clone size: -
V gene: TRBV19
D gene: -
CDR3 DNA: TGTGCCAGTACGGCTTATATCAATCAGCCCCAGCATTTT
CDR3 protein: CASTAYINQPQHF

J gene: TRBJ1-1
CDR3 length: 15
clone size: -
V gene: TRBV10-3
D gene: TRBD1
CDR3 DNA: TGTGCCATCAGTGAGCCGGGACAGGGAGACACTGAAGCTTTCTTT
CDR3 protein: CAISEPGQGDTEAFF

J gene: TRBJ1-4
CDR3 length: 14
clone size: few
V gene: TRBV30
D gene: TRBD1
CDR3 DNA: TGTGCCTGGAGTGAGACAGGGAGATGGGAAAAACTGTTTTTT
CDR3 protein: CAWSETGRWEKLFF

J gene: TRBJ1-3
CDR3 length: 14
clone size: -
V gene: TRBV30
D gene: -
CDR3 DNA: TGTGCCTGGAATGATGGGGGGACTGGAAACACCATATATTTT
CDR3 protein: CAWNDGGTGNTIYF

J gene: TRBJ2-5
CDR3 length: 11
clone size: -
V gene: TRBV18
D gene: -
CDR3 DNA: TGTGCCAGCTCACCGGGTGAGACCCAGTACTTC
CDR3 protein: CASSPGETQYF

J gene: TRBJ2-5
CDR3 length: 14
clone size: -
V gene: TRBV18
D gene: TRBD1
CDR3 DNA: TGTGCCAGCTCACAACGGACAGGGGAGGAGACCCAGTACTTC
CDR3 protein: CASSQRTGEETQYF

J gene: TRBJ2-7
CDR3 length: 13
clone size: -
V gene: TRBV10-3
D gene: -
CDR3 DNA: TGTGCCATCAATAACGGCAGCTCCTACGAGCAGTACTTC
CDR3 protein: CAINNGSSYEQYF

J gene: TRBJ2-1
CDR3 length: 16
clone size: -
V gene: TRBV6-5
D gene: -
CDR3 DNA: TGTGCCAGCAGTTACTCCCTGCTCAGGGGTTACAATGAGCAGTTCTTC
CDR3 protein: CASSYSLLRGYNEQFF

J gene: TRBJ2-1
CDR3 length: 12
clone size: -
V gene: TRBV29-1
D gene: -
CDR3 DNA: TGCAGCGTTGAAGGCCAGGGCAACGAGCAGTTCTTC
CDR3 protein: CSVEGQGNEQFF

J gene: TRBJ1-5
CDR3 length: 14
clone size: few
V gene: TRBV7-2
D gene: -
CDR3 DNA: TGTGCCAGCAGCCACCTTGGACCTAATCAGCCCCAGCATTTT
CDR3 protein: CASSHLGPNQPQHF

J gene: TRBJ2-7
CDR3 length: 11
clone size: -
V gene: TRBV27
D gene: TRBD1
CDR3 DNA: TGTGCCAGCAGACAGGGGTACGAGCAGTACTTC
CDR3 protein: CASRQGYEQYF

J gene: TRBJ1-1
CDR3 length: 12
clone size: -
V gene: TRBV29-1
D gene: TRBD1
CDR3 DNA: TGCAGCGTGAGGACAGGGGGCACTGAAGCTTTCTTT
CDR3 protein: CSVRTGGTEAFF

J gene: TRBJ1-1
CDR3 length: 13
clone size: once
V gene: TRBV6-1
D gene: -
CDR3 DNA: TGTGCCAGCAGTGCGAACGAGGGTTGGGAAGCTTTCTTT
CDR3 protein: CASSANEGWEAFF

J gene: TRBJ1-3
CDR3 length: 13
clone size: -
V gene: TRBV5-4
D gene: -
CDR3 DNA: TGTGCCAGCAGACCCTCTGATGGGAACACCATATATTTT
CDR3 protein: CASRPSDGNTIYF

J gene: TRBJ2-5
CDR3 length: 11
clone size: -
V gene: TRBV13
D gene: -
CDR3 DNA: TGTGCCAGCAGCTTAGAAGGGGACCAGTACTTC
CDR3 protein: CASSLEGDQYF

J gene: TRBJ2-3
CDR3 length: 15
clone size: -
V gene: TRBV7-2
D gene: -
CDR3 DNA: TGTGCCAGCAGCTTAAGACTAGTAGGGGCAGATACGCAGTATTTT
CDR3 protein: CASSLRLVGADTQYF

J gene: TRBJ1-5
CDR3 length: 15
clone size: -
V gene: TRBV28
D gene: TRBD1
CDR3 DNA: TGTGCCAGCAGTTGGGGACAGGGGAGCAATCAGCCCCAGCATTTT
CDR3 protein: CASSWGQGSNQPQHF

J gene: TRBJ1-5
CDR3 length: 14
clone size: few
V gene: TRBV30
D gene: TRBD1
CDR3 DNA: TGTGCCTGGAGTAAAGGGACAGTCAATCAGCCCCAGCATTTT
CDR3 protein: CAWSKGTVNQPQHF

J gene: TRBJ1-5
CDR3 length: 13
clone size: once
V gene: TRBV30
D gene: -
CDR3 DNA: TGTGCCGTCGGGCAGGGGACGGGACAGCCCCAGCATTTT
CDR3 protein: CAVGQGTGQPQHF

J gene: TRBJ2-2
CDR3 length: 14
clone size: -
V gene: TRBV9
D gene: -
CDR3 DNA: TGTGCCAGCAGCGACTCAACGGCTTCCGGGGAGCTGTTTTTT
CDR3 protein: CASSDSTASGELFF

J gene: TRBJ1-1
CDR3 length: 13
clone size: -
V gene: TRBV6-5
D gene: -
CDR3 DNA: TGTGCCAGCGCCCAAGGGGGGAACACTGAAGCTTTCTTT
CDR3 protein: CASAQGGNTEAFF

J gene: TRBJ1-1
CDR3 length: 13
clone size: -
V gene: TRBV5-5
D gene: -
CDR3 DNA: TGTGCCAGCAGCTTGACAGGGCACACTGAAGCTTTCTTT
CDR3 protein: CASSLTGHTEAFF

J gene: TRBJ1-1
CDR3 length: 14
clone size: -
V gene: TRBV2
D gene: TRBD1
CDR3 DNA: TGTGCCAGCAGTGGGACAGGGGGGGACACTGAAGCTTTCTTT
CDR3 protein: CASSGTGGDTEAFF

J gene: TRBJ2-3
CDR3 length: 12
clone size: few
V gene: TRBV7-9
D gene: -
CDR3 DNA: TGTGCCGGACGGTTAAGCACAGATACGCAGTATTTT
CDR3 protein: CAGRLSTDTQYF

J gene: TRBJ2-6
CDR3 length: 17
clone size: -
V gene: TRBV7-6
D gene: -
CDR3 DNA: TGTGCCAGCAGCTTAATGAGAGACTTCTCTGGGGCCAACGTCCTGACTTTC
CDR3 protein: CASSLMRDFSGANVLTF

J gene: TRBJ1-5
CDR3 length: 16
clone size: few
V gene: TRBV19
D gene: -
CDR3 DNA: TGTGCCAGTAGTATTCTCACGCTCAGGCTCAATCAGCCCCAGCATTTT
CDR3 protein: CASSILTLRLNQPQHF

J gene: TRBJ2-1
CDR3 length: 12
clone size: -
V gene: TRBV6-5
D gene: -
CDR3 DNA: TGTGCCAGCAGTTACTCGATGGGCTTGCTGTTCTTC
CDR3 protein: CASSYSMGLLFF

J gene: TRBJ1-5
CDR3 length: 17
clone size: -
V gene: TRBV7-9
D gene: TRBD1
CDR3 DNA: TGTGCCAGCAGCTTAGATCACGGGACAGCTTCCAATCAGCCCCAGCATTTT
CDR3 protein: CASSLDHGTASNQPQHF

J gene: TRBJ1-2
CDR3 length: 16
clone size: -
V gene: TRBV5-1
D gene: -
CDR3 DNA: TGCGCCAGCAGCTTGAAATCCAGTTTGACCGAGATGGGCTACACCTTC
CDR3 protein: CASSLKSSLTEMGYTF

J gene: TRBJ2-5
CDR3 length: 15
clone size: -
V gene: TRBV30
D gene: TRBD1
CDR3 DNA: TGTGCCTGGGGTGCCTTTAGGGGGCTGGTGGAGACCCAGTACTTC
CDR3 protein: CAWGAFRGLVETQYF

J gene: TRBJ2-7
CDR3 length: 16
clone size: -
V gene: TRBV5-4
D gene: -
CDR3 DNA: TGTGCCAGCAGCTTGAACACCGGGACGGACCCCTACGAGCAGTACTTC
CDR3 protein: CASSLNTGTDPYEQYF

J gene: TRBJ1-4
CDR3 length: 13
clone size: -
V gene: TRBV5-6
D gene: -
CDR3 DNA: TGTGCCAGCAGCTTGGTGACAGGTGAAAAACTGTTTTTT
CDR3 protein: CASSLVTGEKLFF

J gene: TRBJ1-1
CDR3 length: 15
clone size: -
V gene: TRBV5-6
D gene: -
CDR3 DNA: TGTGCCAGCAGTTCGACAGGCGGATGGAACACTGAAGCTTTCTTT
CDR3 protein: CASSSTGGWNTEAFF

J gene: TRBJ2-5
CDR3 length: 15
clone size: -
V gene: TRBV7-2
D gene: TRBD1
CDR3 DNA: TGTGCCAGCAGCTCGCAGGGGGCGCCCCAAGAGACCCAGTACTTC
CDR3 protein: CASSSQGAPQETQYF

J gene: TRBJ1-2
CDR3 length: 13
clone size: -
V gene: TRBV6-6
D gene: -
CDR3 DNA: TGTGCCACCACCACGGAGGCTAACTATGGCTACACCTTC
CDR3 protein: CATTTEANYGYTF

J gene: TRBJ2-7
CDR3 length: 17
clone size: -
V gene: TRBV5-6
D gene: -
CDR3 DNA: TGTGCCAGCAGCTTAAGACACTCGGTCTACTACTCCTACGAGCAGTACTTC
CDR3 protein: CASSLRHSVYYSYEQYF

J gene: TRBJ1-6
CDR3 length: 14
clone size: -
V gene: TRBV7-3
D gene: -
CDR3 DNA: TGTGCCAGCAGCTTGGGCTCCTATAATTCACCCCTCCACTTT
CDR3 protein: CASSLGSYNSPLHF